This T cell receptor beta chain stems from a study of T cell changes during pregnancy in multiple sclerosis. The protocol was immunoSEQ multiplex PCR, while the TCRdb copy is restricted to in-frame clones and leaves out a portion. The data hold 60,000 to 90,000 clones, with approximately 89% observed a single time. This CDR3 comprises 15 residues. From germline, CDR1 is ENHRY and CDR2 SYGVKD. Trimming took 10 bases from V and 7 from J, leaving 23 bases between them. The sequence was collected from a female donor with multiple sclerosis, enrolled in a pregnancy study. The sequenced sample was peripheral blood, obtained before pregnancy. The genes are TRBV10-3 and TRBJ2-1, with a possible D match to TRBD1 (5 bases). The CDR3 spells CATAQQVHLQNEQFF. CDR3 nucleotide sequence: TGTGCCACCGCCCAACAGGTCCATTTACAGAATGAGCAGTTCTTC.